Below, 18 T cell receptor beta chains from the same sample are listed, as sequenced in a study of T-cell memory formation after mild COVID-19. TCRdb fed the 5' RACE reads into MiXCR, producing one record per CDR3 protein. The repertoire consists of a few hundred thousand distinct CDR3 sequences, with 25% to 30% occurring once and the leading ten covering roughly 13%. The sample consisted of PBMCs or a T cell subset sorted from them (not recorded which). The source of these receptors is an adult woman who had mild COVID-19 (a few samples of this study predate the infection). Cell type and time point are not known.

This clonotype was counted only a few times. The rearrangement joins TRBV20-1 to TRBJ1-1; the D gene is possibly TRBD1 (6 bases). This CDR3 comprises 13 residues. Germline values: CDR1 DFQATT, CDR2 SNEGSKA (reference sequence). V was clipped by 0 bases and J by 3 bases, with 8 bases between them. Here the CDR3 reads CSARDGQYTEAFF. CDR3 in DNA: TGCAGTGCTAGAGATGGACAGTACACTGAAGCTTTCTTT.

V usage is TRBV7-8 and J usage is TRBJ2-7, with TRBD2 matching over 11 bases. The CDR3 contains 16 residues. Germline CDR1 is SGHVS and CDR2 is FQNEAQ. Trimming took 5 bases from V and 3 from J; bases not matched to a gene: 9. The CDR3 region is CASSPMGTSGRYEQYF. CDR3 nucleotide sequence: TGTGCCAGCAGCCCCATGGGGACTAGCGGACGCTACGAGCAGTACTTC.

The rearrangement uses TRBV5-6 and TRBJ1-2; D not certain. The V gene lost 0 bases and the J gene lost 6 bases, with 9 bases spanning the gap. The CDR3 totals 13 residues. Germline CDR1 reads SGHDT; CDR2 reads YYEEEE. CDR3 DNA: TGTGCCAGCAGCTTGGTGCGGAAGAATGGCTACACCTTC. This gives the protein CASSLVRKNGYTF. Full variable domain (remainder filled in from reference TRBV5-6 and TRBJ1-2): DAGVTQSPTHLIKTRGQQVTLRCSPKSGHDTVSWYQQALGQGPQFIFQYYEEEERQRGNFPDRFSGHQFPNYSSELNVNALLLGDSALYLCASSLVRKNGYTFGSGTRLTVV.

This clonotype was counted at least ten times. The chain couples TRBV20-1 to TRBJ2-7; D tentatively fits TRBD1 or TRBD2 (5 bases each). V dropped 4 bases and J dropped 4 bases, with 20 bases sitting between them. The CDR3 runs 15 residues. The germline gives CDR1 DFQATT, CDR2 SNEGSKA (reference sequence). The DNA for the CDR3 is TGCAGTGCTACTCGGGGCGTGAGCGAGACTTACGAGCAGTACTTC. It codes for CSATRGVSETYEQYF.

V usage is TRBV25-1 and J usage is TRBJ2-3; 9 bases are a match to TRBD2. The CDR3 length is 15 residues. J gave up 8 bases and V 8 bases, and 14 bases lay outside the gene matches. CDR1 and CDR2 from the germline V gene are MGHDK and SYGVNS. The CDR3 loop reads CASDVGGRGPGTQYF. The CDR3 nucleotides are TGTGCCAGCGATGTAGGCGGGAGGGGGCCGGGTACGCAGTATTTT.

CDR3 DNA: TGTGCCGTCGGCGGGGACACTGAAGCTTTCTTT. Protein sequence: CAVGGDTEAFF. This chain links TRBV6-5 with TRBJ1-1; D is undetermined. There are 11 residues in the CDR3. Germline lookup yields CDR1 MNHEY and CDR2 SVGAGI. The V end lost 11 bases, the J end lost 3 bases, and 10 bases lay between the germline ends.

This clonotype showed up just a few times. The chain couples TRBV30 to TRBJ2-7; the match to TRBD1 covers 8 bases. Germline trimming cut 4 bases from V and 5 bases from J; bases unmatched to any gene: 7. CDR3 size: 13 residues. The germline CDR1 and CDR2 sequences are GTSNPN and SVGIG (reference sequence). The CDR3 coding sequence is TGTGCCTGGACAGGGGGCGCAGGGAACGAGCAGTACTTC. It yields the protein CAWTGGAGNEQYF.

The rearrangement uses TRBV20-1 and TRBJ2-4; D is unclear. The V end lost 0 bases, the J end lost 13 bases, and 16 bases lay between the germline ends. Germline-derived CDR1 and CDR2 are DFQATT and SNEGSKA (reference sequence). The CDR3 has 13 amino acids. The CDR3 DNA sequence: TGCAGTGCTAGAGATTCGCTACAACCCACCCAGTACTTC. As protein: CSARDSLQPTQYF.

This clonotype showed up just a few times. This sequence joins TRBV5-1 and TRBJ1-1; D not certain. V lost 0 bases and J 5 bases, leaving 11 bases between the germline ends. The CDR3 spans 14 residues. Germline assignment: CDR1 SGHRS and CDR2 YFSETQ. The DNA of the CDR3 is TGCGCCAGCAGCTTGGACCCGAGTGGGACTGAAGCTTTCTTT. It is translated as CASSLDPSGTEAFF.

The V and J genes are TRBV24-1 and TRBJ2-3, with no clear D. Germline CDR1 KGHDR, CDR2 SFDVKD. The CDR3 extends over 13 amino acids. The V end was cut by 3 bases, the J end by 8 bases, with 11 bases between. CDR3 nucleotides: TGTGCCACCAGTGATCCGTCCCCGCCTACGCAGTATTTT. This codes for CATSDPSPPTQYF.

J is TRBJ1-3 and V is TRBV7-9; D might be TRBD1 (5 bases). This CDR3 contains 15 residues. V dropped 5 bases and J dropped 3 bases, with 14 bases sitting between them. Germline V gene lookup returns CDR1 SEHNR and CDR2 FQNEAQ (reference sequence). CDR3 amino acids: CASSEGLDSGNTIYF. CDR3 sequence (DNA): TGTGCCAGCAGCGAAGGGTTAGACAGTGGAAACACCATATATTTT.

V and J are TRBV5-1 and TRBJ2-4, with D possibly TRBD2 on 6 matching bases. With 0 bases removed from V and 0 bases from J, the gap between germline ends came to 7 bases. CDR1 SGHRS and CDR2 YFSETQ come from the germline V gene. The CDR3 totals 15 residues. CDR3 amino acids: CASSLVGLAKNIQYF. In DNA, the CDR3 is TGCGCCAGCAGCTTGGTGGGACTAGCCAAAAACATTCAGTACTTC.

This clonotype was detected a few times. The J gene is TRBJ2-1, the V gene TRBV12-3 or TRBV12-4; D perhaps matches TRBD1 (5 bases). Trimming took 6 bases from V and 0 from J, leaving 15 bases between them. The CDR3 loop spans 16 amino acids. The CDR3 reads CASSPQGFRSYNEQFF. CDR3 bases: TGTGCCAGCAGCCCCCAGGGTTTTCGCTCCTACAATGAGCAGTTCTTC.

This clonotype has more than one count but fewer than ten. The chain joins TRBV11-2 to TRBJ2-7; 9 positions match TRBD2. The CDR3 extends over 16 amino acids. Germline V gene data show CDR1 as SGHAT and CDR2 as FQNNGV. Trimming at V came to 3 bases and at J to 0 bases, leaving 6 bases not matched to a gene. The CDR3: CASSFVTSGPSYEQYF. The CDR3 DNA sequence: TGTGCCAGCAGCTTCGTGACTAGCGGACCCTCCTACGAGCAGTACTTC.

The chain couples TRBV30 to TRBJ2-5; D gene ambiguous. The length of the CDR3 is 12 residues. V gave up 3 bases and J gave up 7 bases, with 12 bases separating them. Germline V CDR1 and CDR2: GTSNPN, SVGIG (reference sequence). The CDR3 loop is CAWSPPPRTQYF. CDR3 DNA sequence: TGTGCCTGGAGCCCCCCCCCGAGGACCCAGTACTTC.

This clonotype came up a few times. The V and J genes are TRBV5-5 and TRBJ1-1, with a weak D call TRBD1 (5 bases). The ends were cut back, 4 bases at V and 4 bases at J, with 14 bases in the middle. CDR3 length equals 14 residues. The V gene's germline CDR1 is SGHKS and CDR2 YYEKEE (reference sequence). CDR3 DNA: TGTGCCAGCAGCCGGGACCTAAAGGGCACTGAAGCTTTCTTT. Protein: CASSRDLKGTEAFF.

This clonotype was seen a single time. This chain joins TRBV13 and TRBJ2-5; D perhaps matches TRBD2 (5 bases). The CDR3 has 15 amino acids. Germline V lookup: CDR1 PRHDT, CDR2 FYEKMQ (reference sequence). With 4 bases removed from V and 1 base from J, the gap between germline ends came to 13 bases. CDR3 DNA sequence: TGTGCCAGCAGCTCCCCGGCGGGCGGCCAAGAGACCCAGTACTTC. Its protein product is CASSSPAGGQETQYF.

This rearrangement joins TRBV29-1 to TRBJ2-1; 9 bases are a match to TRBD2. The length of the CDR3 is 12 residues. The V segment lost 7 bases and the J segment 4 bases; nucleotides outside the gene matches: 2. Germline assignment: CDR1 SQVTM and CDR2 ANQGSEA. The DNA of the CDR3 is TGCAGCGGCGGGGGGGGGTACAATGAGCAGTTCTTC. Residues: CSGGGGYNEQFF.